This T cell receptor (beta chain) originates from a study of cytomegalovirus exposure and HLA in healthy donors. Regarding the study as a whole: Some segments of the V type, notably TRBV6-2 and TRBV6-3, were excluded as indistinguishable. Reports state that TCR beta sequences accurately predicted most subjects' HLA-A and HLA-B alleles. It was reportedly the case that the classifier diagnosed cytomegalovirus status with high specificity and sensitivity. Later on, an analysis tied 18,000 or so TCR beta sequences to HLA alleles at 0.05 false discovery rate.

The PCR was carried out with 60 Vbeta primers and 13 Jbeta primers. Only in-frame clones appear in the TCRdb table, and some are missing; sequencing was by immunoSEQ multiplex PCR. The sample records about 120,000 clones, 80% being singletons. This clone was seen a handful of times. As yet, its antigen is unknown. Trimming took off 2 bases at V and 8 bases at J, with 18 bases between the two ends. CDR1 and CDR2 from the germline V gene are MGHRA and YSYEKL. The CDR3 loop spans 16 amino acids. The clonotype comes from a female donor in good health and CMV-seropositive. This chain links TRBV4-1 with TRBJ1-4, with TRBD1 as a possible D gene (5 bases). Sequences were obtained from PBMCs. The chain's CDR3 is CASSQPGRVGYEKLFF. The CDR3 coding sequence is TGCGCCAGCAGCCAACCGGGCAGGGTAGGTTACGAAAAACTGTTTTTT.